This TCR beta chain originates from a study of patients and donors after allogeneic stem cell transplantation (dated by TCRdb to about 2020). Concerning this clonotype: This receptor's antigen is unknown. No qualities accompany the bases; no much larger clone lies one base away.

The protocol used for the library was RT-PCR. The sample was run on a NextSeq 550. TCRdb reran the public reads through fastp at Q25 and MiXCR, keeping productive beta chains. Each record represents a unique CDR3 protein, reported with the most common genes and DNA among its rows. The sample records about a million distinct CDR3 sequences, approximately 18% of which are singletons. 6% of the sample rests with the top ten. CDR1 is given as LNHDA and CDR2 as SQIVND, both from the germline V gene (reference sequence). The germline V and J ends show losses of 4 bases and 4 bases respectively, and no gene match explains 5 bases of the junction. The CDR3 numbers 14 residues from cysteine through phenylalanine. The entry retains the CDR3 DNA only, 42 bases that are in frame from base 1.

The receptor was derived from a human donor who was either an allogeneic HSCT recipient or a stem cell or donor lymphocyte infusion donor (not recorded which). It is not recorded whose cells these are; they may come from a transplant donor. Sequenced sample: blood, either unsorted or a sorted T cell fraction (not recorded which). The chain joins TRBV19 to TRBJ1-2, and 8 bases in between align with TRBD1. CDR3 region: CASSNPRGPYGYTF. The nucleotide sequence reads TGTGCCAGTAGTAATCCCAGGGGGCCCTATGGCTACACCTTC.